The 6 T cell receptor beta chains in this list originate from one sample, sequenced in a study of T cell repertoires in cytomegalovirus infection. Using its own MiXCR run on the reads, TCRdb lists one record per CDR3 protein. The data show fewer than 950,000 distinct CDR3 sequences, with roughly 33% seen just once and approximately 13% held by the top ten. These receptors lack a known antigen. The sample consisted of cultured CD8+ T cells from PBMCs, taken from culture after CMV antigen stimulation. Source of these receptors: a human donor in good health (CMV status not recorded). Some clones in this sample may be carry-over from other donors' samples.

The V call is TRBV19, the J call TRBJ1-3; D ambiguous. V shed 1 base and J shed 0 bases, with 10 bases lying between them. This CDR3 has 16 amino acids. Per the germline V gene, CDR1 is LNHDA and CDR2 is SQIVND (reference sequence). CDR3 in amino acids: CASSIVGPGSGNTIYF. DNA of the CDR3: TGTGCCAGTAGTATAGTAGGGCCCGGCTCTGGAAACACCATATATTTT.

This clonotype was recorded only once. The chain recombines TRBV10-3 with TRBJ2-5; D is ambiguous. The CDR3 runs to 14 residues. Germline V CDR1 and CDR2: ENHRY, SYGVKD. V lost 11 bases and J lost 1, with 17 bases in between. DNA of the CDR3: TGTGCCGAACCGAGACTTCTATCCCAAGAGACCCAGTACTTC. This translates into CAEPRLLSQETQYF.

The chain carries TRBV7-6 and TRBJ2-2, with 12 bases matching TRBD2. Germline CDR1 and CDR2: SGHVS and FNYEAQ. This CDR3 contains 18 residues. Losses at the gene ends were 1 base for V and 2 bases for J; bases not matched to a gene: 5. The CDR3 DNA reads as TGTGCCAGCAGCTTAGTACTAGCGGGGGGAACCAACACCGGGGAGCTGTTTTTT. Translating gives CASSLVLAGGTNTGELFF.

This clonotype came up a few times. The chain is built from TRBV10-3 and TRBJ2-7; 8 bases align to TRBD1. Germline CDR1 and CDR2: ENHRY and SYGVKD. V was clipped by 7 bases and J by 4 bases; unmatched bases: 6. The CDR3 runs 13 residues. CDR3 nucleotides: TGTGCCATCAAAGACAGGGGATCATACGAGCAGTACGTC. This encodes CAIKDRGSYEQYV.

The V call is TRBV7-9, the J call TRBJ2-7; D may correspond to TRBD1 or TRBD2 (5 bases each). The CDR3 covers 15 residues. With 4 bases removed from V and 2 bases from J, the gap between germline ends came to 15 bases. CDR1 is SEHNR and CDR2 is FQNEAQ in the germline V gene (reference sequence). The CDR3 bases are TGTGCCAGCAGCTCGGGGACCGTGCGGACCTACGAGCAGTACTTC. It is translated as CASSSGTVRTYEQYF.

This clonotype was seen a few times. The chain combines TRBV7-9 with TRBJ2-2, with a possible D match to TRBD1 (6 bases). Trimming removed 5 bases at V and 2 bases at J, with 18 bases between. CDR3 length equals 17 residues. CDR1 and CDR2 (germline): SEHNR, FQNEAQ (reference sequence). This chain's CDR3 is CASSPPFRGLNTGELFF. In DNA, the CDR3 is TGTGCCAGCAGCCCGCCTTTCAGGGGCCTAAACACCGGGGAGCTGTTTTTT.